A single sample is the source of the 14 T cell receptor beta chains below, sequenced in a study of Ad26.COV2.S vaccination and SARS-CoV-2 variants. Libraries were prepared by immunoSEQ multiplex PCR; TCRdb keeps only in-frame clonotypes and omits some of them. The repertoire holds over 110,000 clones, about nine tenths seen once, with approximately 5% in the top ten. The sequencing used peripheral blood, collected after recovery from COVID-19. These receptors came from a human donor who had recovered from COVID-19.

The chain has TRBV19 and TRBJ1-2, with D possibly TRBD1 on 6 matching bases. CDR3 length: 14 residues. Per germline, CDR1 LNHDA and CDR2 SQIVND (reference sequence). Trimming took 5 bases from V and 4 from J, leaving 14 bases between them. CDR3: CASSLGGGRYGYTF. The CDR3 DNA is TGTGCCAGTAGTCTTGGGGGCGGACGCTATGGCTACACCTTC.

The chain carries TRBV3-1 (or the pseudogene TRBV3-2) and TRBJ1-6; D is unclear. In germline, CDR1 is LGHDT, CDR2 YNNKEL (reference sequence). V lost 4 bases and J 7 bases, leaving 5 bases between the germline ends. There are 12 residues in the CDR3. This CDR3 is CASSPTNSPLHF. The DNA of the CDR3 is TGTGCCAGCAGCCCGACCAATTCACCCCTCCACTTT.

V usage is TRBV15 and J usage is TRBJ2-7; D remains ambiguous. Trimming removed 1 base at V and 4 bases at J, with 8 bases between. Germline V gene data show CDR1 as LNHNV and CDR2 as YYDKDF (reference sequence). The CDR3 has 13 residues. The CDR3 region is CATSRATSYEQYF. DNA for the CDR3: TGTGCCACCAGCAGAGCTACCAGTTACGAGCAGTACTTC.

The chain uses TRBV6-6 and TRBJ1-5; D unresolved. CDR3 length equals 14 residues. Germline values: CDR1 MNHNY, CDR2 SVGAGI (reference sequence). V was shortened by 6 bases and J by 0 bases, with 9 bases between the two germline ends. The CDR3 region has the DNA TGTGCCAGCAGCGGACGGTATAGCAATCAGCCCCAGCATTTT. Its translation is CASSGRYSNQPQHF.

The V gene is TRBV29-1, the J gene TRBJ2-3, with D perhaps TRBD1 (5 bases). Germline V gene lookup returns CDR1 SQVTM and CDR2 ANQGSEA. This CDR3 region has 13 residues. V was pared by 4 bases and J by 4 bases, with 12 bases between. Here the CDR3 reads CSVALGVSDTQYF. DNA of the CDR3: TGCAGCGTTGCCCTAGGGGTTTCAGATACGCAGTATTTT.

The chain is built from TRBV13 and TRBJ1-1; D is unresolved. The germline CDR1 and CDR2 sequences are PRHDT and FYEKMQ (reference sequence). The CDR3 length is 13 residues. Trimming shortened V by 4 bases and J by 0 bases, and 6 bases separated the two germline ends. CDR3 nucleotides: TGTGCCAGCAGCTCACAACTGAACACTGAAGCTTTCTTT. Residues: CASSSQLNTEAFF.

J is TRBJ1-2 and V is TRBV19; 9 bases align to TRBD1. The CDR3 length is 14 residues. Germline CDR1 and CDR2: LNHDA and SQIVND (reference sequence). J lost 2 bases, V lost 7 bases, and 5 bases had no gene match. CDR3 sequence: CASTAGTGNYGYTF. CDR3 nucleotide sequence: TGTGCCAGTACCGCCGGGACAGGGAACTATGGCTACACCTTC.

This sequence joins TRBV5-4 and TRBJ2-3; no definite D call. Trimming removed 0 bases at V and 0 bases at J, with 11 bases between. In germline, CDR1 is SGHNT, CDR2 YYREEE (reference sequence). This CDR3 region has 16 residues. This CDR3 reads CASSLVGKPSTDTQYF. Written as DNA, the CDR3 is TGTGCCAGCAGCTTGGTAGGCAAACCAAGCACAGATACGCAGTATTTT.

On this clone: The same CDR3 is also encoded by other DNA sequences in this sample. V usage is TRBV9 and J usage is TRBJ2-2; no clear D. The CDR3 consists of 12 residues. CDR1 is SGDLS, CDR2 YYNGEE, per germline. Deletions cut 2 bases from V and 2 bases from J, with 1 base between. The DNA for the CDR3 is TGTGCCAGCAGCGTCAACACCGGGGAGCTGTTTTTT. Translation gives CASSVNTGELFF.

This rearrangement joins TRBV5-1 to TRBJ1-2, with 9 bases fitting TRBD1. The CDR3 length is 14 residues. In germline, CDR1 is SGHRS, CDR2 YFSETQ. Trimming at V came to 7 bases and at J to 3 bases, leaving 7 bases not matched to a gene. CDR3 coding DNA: TGCGCCAGCGGTCCGGGACAGGGTGACTATGGCTACACCTTC. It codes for CASGPGQGDYGYTF.

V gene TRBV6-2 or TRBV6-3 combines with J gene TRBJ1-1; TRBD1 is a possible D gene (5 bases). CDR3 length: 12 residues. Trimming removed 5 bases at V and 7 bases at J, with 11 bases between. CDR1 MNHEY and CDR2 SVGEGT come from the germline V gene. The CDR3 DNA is TGTGCCAGCAGTGAGCCAGACAGTGAAGCTTTCTTT. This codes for CASSEPDSEAFF.

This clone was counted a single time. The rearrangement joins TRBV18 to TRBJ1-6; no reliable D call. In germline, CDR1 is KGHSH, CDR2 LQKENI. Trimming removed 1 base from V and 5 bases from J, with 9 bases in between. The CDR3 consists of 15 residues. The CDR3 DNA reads TGTGCCAGCTCACCACGTCACCGAGATAATTCACCCCTCCACTTT. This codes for CASSPRHRDNSPLHF.

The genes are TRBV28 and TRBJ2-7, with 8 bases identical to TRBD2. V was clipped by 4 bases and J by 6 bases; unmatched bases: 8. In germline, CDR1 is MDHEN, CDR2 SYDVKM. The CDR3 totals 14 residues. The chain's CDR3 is CASSYGTSVSEQYF. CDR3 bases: TGTGCCAGCAGTTACGGGACTAGTGTCTCCGAGCAGTACTTC. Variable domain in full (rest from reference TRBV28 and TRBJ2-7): DVKVTQSSRYLVKRTGEKVFLECVQDMDHENMFWYRQDPGLGLRLIYFSYDVKMKEKGDIPEGYSVSREKKERFSLILESASTNQTSMYLCASSYGTSVSEQYFGPGTRLTVT.

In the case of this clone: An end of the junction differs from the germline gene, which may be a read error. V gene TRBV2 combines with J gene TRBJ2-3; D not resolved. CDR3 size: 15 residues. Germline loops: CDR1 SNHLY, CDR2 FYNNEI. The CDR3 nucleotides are TGTACCAGCAGTTTCGGGCAAGCAGGCACAGATACGCAGTATTTT. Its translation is CTSSFGQAGTDTQYF.